One and the same sample provided the 30 T cell receptor beta chains below, sequenced in a study of cytomegalovirus exposure and HLA in healthy donors. Use of 60 Vbeta and 13 Jbeta primers characterized the PCR. Libraries were prepared by immunoSEQ multiplex PCR; TCRdb keeps only in-frame clonotypes and omits some of them. This table has around 230,000 clones, about 80% appearing once. Material: PBMCs. These receptors came from a man in his forties in good health and CMV-seropositive.

This chain joins TRBV6-1 and TRBJ2-7; D perhaps matches TRBD2 (6 bases). The CDR3 has 14 amino acids. Germline values: CDR1 MNHNS, CDR2 SASEGT. Trimming shortened V by 4 bases and J by 4 bases, and 14 bases separated the two germline ends. The CDR3 nucleotides read TGTGCCAGCAGTGTGGCGGGGCCAGTGTACGAGCAGTACTTC. This translates into CASSVAGPVYEQYF.

This chain uses TRBV12-5 with TRBJ2-1; maybe TRBD1 (6 bases). The germline CDR1 and CDR2 sequences are LGHNT and FRNRAP. The V gene lost 4 bases and the J gene lost 4 bases, with 29 bases spanning the gap. The CDR3 extends over 20 amino acids. CDR3 amino acids: CASGSVMDPKPGHIYNEQFF. In nucleotides, the CDR3 is TGTGCTAGTGGTTCCGTCATGGACCCGAAACCGGGACACATATACAATGAGCAGTTCTTC.

V and J are TRBV7-3 and TRBJ2-3, with TRBD2 identical over 11 bases. CDR3 length: 15 residues. V lost 4 bases, J lost 4 bases, and 4 bases stayed unmatched. Germline assignment: CDR1 SGHTA and CDR2 FQGTGA. CDR3 residues: CASSWLAGGSDTQYF. In DNA form, the CDR3 reads TGTGCCAGCAGCTGGCTAGCGGGAGGTTCAGATACGCAGTATTTT.

The V call is TRBV16, the J call TRBJ2-5; TRBD2 might be the D (6 bases). The CDR3 totals 16 residues. Per germline, CDR1 KGHSY and CDR2 FQNENV. Trimming left V 0 bases short and J 1 base short, with 12 bases between. CDR3 protein: CASSQSEGVSQETQYF. The CDR3 coding sequence is TGTGCCAGCAGCCAATCGGAGGGAGTATCCCAAGAGACCCAGTACTTC.

Worth noting for this clone: This sample also contains other DNA sequences that code for the same CDR3. The CDR3 loop reads CASSLWTGDQPQHF. DNA of the CDR3: TGTGCCAGTAGTCTCTGGACAGGGGATCAGCCCCAGCATTTT. V usage is TRBV19 and J usage is TRBJ1-5, with 9 positions matching TRBD1. Germline V gene sequence: CDR1 LNHDA, CDR2 SQIVND (reference sequence). Trimming removed 5 bases from V and 5 bases from J; junction bases left unmatched: 4. The CDR3 covers 14 residues.

The genes are TRBV5-1 and TRBJ2-7; no reliable D call. This CDR3 is built from 13 residues. Germline values: CDR1 SGHRS, CDR2 YFSETQ. The V end lost 0 bases, the J end lost 1 base, and 5 bases lay between the germline ends. The chain's CDR3 is CASSLARSYEQYF. In nucleotides, the CDR3 is TGCGCCAGCAGCTTGGCCAGGTCCTACGAGCAGTACTTC.

V is TRBV4-1 and J is TRBJ1-5; possibly TRBD1 for D (5 bases). Germline V gives CDR1 MGHRA, CDR2 YSYEKL. The CDR3 extends over 14 amino acids. The V and J ends lost 1 base and 4 bases respectively, with 8 bases between them. Here the CDR3 reads CASSQVNRNQPQHF. The CDR3 DNA sequence: TGCGCCAGCAGCCAAGTAAACAGGAATCAGCCCCAGCATTTT.

This CDR3 is CASSLSGSNQPQHF. The CDR3 nucleotides are TGCGCCAGCAGCTTGTCAGGGAGCAATCAGCCCCAGCATTTT. V is TRBV5-1 and J is TRBJ1-5, with D possibly TRBD1 on 5 matching bases. Trimming left V 1 base short and J 1 base short, with 6 bases between. This CDR3 is built from 14 residues. The germline CDR1 and CDR2 sequences are SGHRS and YFSETQ.

The chain joins TRBV5-3 to TRBJ1-4; a weak D match, TRBD1 (5 bases). TRBV5-3 is labeled an ORF, and its function is uncertain. The ends were cut back, 0 bases at V and 0 bases at J, with 12 bases in the middle. This CDR3 has 17 residues. CDR3 in amino acids: CARSLGGDHSTNEKLFF. CDR3 in DNA: TGTGCCAGAAGCTTGGGGGGGGACCATTCAACTAATGAAAAACTGTTTTTT.

V is TRBV11-2 and J is TRBJ2-5, with TRBD2 as a possible D gene (7 bases). The CDR3 sequence is 14 residues long. Germline CDR1 and CDR2: SGHAT and FQNNGV. The V end was cut by 4 bases, the J end by 7 bases, with 16 bases between. CDR3 sequence reads: CASSSVGGRVTQYF. As DNA, the CDR3 is TGTGCCAGCAGCTCGGTGGGGGGGCGGGTGACCCAGTACTTC. Variable domain in full (rest from reference TRBV11-2 and TRBJ2-5): EAGVAQSPRYKIIEKRQSVAFWCNPISGHATLYWYQQILGQGPKLLIQFQNNGVVDDSQLPKDRFSAERLKGVDSTLKIQPAKLEDSAVYLCASSSVGGRVTQYFGPGTRLLVL.

The chain uses TRBV7-9 and TRBJ1-1; 7 nucleotides line up with TRBD1. Germline V gene sequence: CDR1 SEHNR, CDR2 FQNEAQ (reference sequence). This CDR3 has 15 amino acids. The V and J ends lost 4 bases and 3 bases, in that order; junction bases with no gene match: 8. CDR3 DNA sequence: TGTGCCAGCAGCTCCCGACAGGGTGAGGACACTGAAGCTTTCTTT. Its protein product is CASSSRQGEDTEAFF.

The chain carries TRBV5-1 and TRBJ2-3; D is uncertain. V was cut by 1 base and J by 0 bases, with 12 bases left in between. The length of the CDR3 is 16 residues. Per germline, CDR1 SGHRS and CDR2 YFSETQ. The CDR3 is CASSLSSERSTDTQYF. CDR3 coding DNA: TGCGCCAGCAGCTTGTCCTCGGAGAGGAGCACAGATACGCAGTATTTT.

This chain connects TRBV2 to TRBJ2-2, with a tentative D call TRBD2 (6 bases). Germline V gene sequence: CDR1 SNHLY, CDR2 FYNNEI. This CDR3 spans 13 amino acids. V lost 9 bases and J 2 bases, leaving 10 bases between the germline ends. Written as DNA, the CDR3 is TGTGCCAGTAGCGGAGAAAACACCGGGGAGCTGTTTTTT. Protein: CASSGENTGELFF.

The chain employs TRBV29-1 and TRBJ1-2, with 9 bases lining up with TRBD1. The CDR3 is made up of 16 amino acids. Germline V gene data show CDR1 as SQVTM and CDR2 as ANQGSEA. V gave up 1 base and J gave up 1 base; unmatched junction bases: 7. The CDR3 DNA reads TGCAGCGTTGAAGGAAAGGGGGGACAGGGTAACTATGGCTACACCTTC. Translating it yields CSVEGKGGQGNYGYTF.

On this clone: An end of the junction does not agree with germline; a read error may underlie this. The V gene is TRBV7-7, the J gene TRBJ2-1; D possibly corresponds to TRBD1 (5 bases). The CDR3 loop spans 15 amino acids. CDR1 is SSHAT and CDR2 is FNYEAQ in the germline V gene (reference sequence). The CDR3 coding sequence is TGTGCTAGCAGCATTGAGCAGGGCCCCTACAATGAGCAGTTCTTC. As protein: CASSIEQGPYNEQFF.

The V gene is TRBV5-1, the J gene TRBJ2-5; 9 bases line up with TRBD1. The V segment lost 4 bases and the J segment 5 bases; nucleotides outside the gene matches: 6. Looked up from germline, CDR1 is SGHRS and CDR2 is YFSETQ. This CDR3 has 14 amino acids. CDR3 sequence reads: CASSRTGGEETQYF. The CDR3 DNA sequence: TGCGCCAGCAGCAGAACAGGGGGCGAGGAGACCCAGTACTTC.

The chain has TRBV18 and TRBJ2-2; 7 bases match TRBD2. CDR3 length equals 16 residues. The V gene end was trimmed by 0 bases and the J gene end by 2 bases; junction bases not matched to a gene: 3. Germline loops: CDR1 KGHSH, CDR2 LQKENI. The CDR3 protein is CASSPPAGANTGELFF. The CDR3 bases are TGTGCCAGCTCACCACCCGCGGGAGCTAACACCGGGGAGCTGTTTTTT.

The J gene is TRBJ2-3, the V gene TRBV7-2, with 13 positions matching TRBD2. The CDR3 spans 16 residues. V shed 1 base, J shed 3 bases, and the junction held 1 base outside the gene matches. In germline, CDR1 is SGHTA, CDR2 FQGNSA. The CDR3 is CASSLGLAGGTDTQYF. CDR3 nucleotides: TGTGCCAGCAGCTTAGGACTAGCGGGAGGAACAGATACGCAGTATTTT.

The chain carries TRBV4-1 and TRBJ2-3, with 13 bases fitting TRBD2. CDR1 MGHRA and CDR2 YSYEKL come from the germline V gene. Losses at the gene ends were 0 bases for V and 2 bases for J; bases not matched to a gene: 14. The CDR3 is 21 residues long. Here the CDR3 DNA reads TGCGCCAGCAGCCAAGATATTAGGACTAGCGGGAGAGGGGGGCACACAGATACGCAGTATTTT. This codes for CASSQDIRTSGRGGHTDTQYF.

In DNA form, the CDR3 reads TGTGCCAGCAGCGTCCTCAGGGGGGATACGCAGTATTTT. It encodes CASSVLRGDTQYF. The rearrangement links TRBV9 to TRBJ2-3; 7 bases map to TRBD1. The germline gives CDR1 SGDLS, CDR2 YYNGEE. There are 13 residues in the CDR3. The V and J ends lost 2 bases and 6 bases, in that order; junction bases with no gene match: 3.

The chain links TRBV7-2 to TRBJ2-7; TRBD2 is a possible D gene (6 bases). The CDR3 is 14 residues long. Germline V gives CDR1 SGHTA, CDR2 FQGNSA. The V and J ends lost 5 bases and 5 bases respectively, with 16 bases between them. The CDR3 region has the DNA TGTGCCAGCAGCCGACTAGTTCTGCGCCACGAGCAGTACTTC. Residues: CASSRLVLRHEQYF.

J is TRBJ1-5 and V is TRBV7-6, with TRBD1 identical over 7 bases. There are 14 residues in the CDR3. CDR1 is SGHVS, CDR2 FNYEAQ, per germline. The V segment lost 2 bases and the J segment 2 bases; nucleotides outside the gene matches: 0. CDR3 sequence: CASSLTGGNQPQHF. The CDR3 coding sequence is TGTGCCAGCAGCTTAACAGGGGGCAATCAGCCCCAGCATTTT.

The V call is TRBV5-4, the J call TRBJ1-2; TRBD1 matches 8 bases. Trimming at V came to 1 base and at J to 8 bases, leaving 13 bases not matched to a gene. Germline V gene data show CDR1 as SGHNT and CDR2 as YYREEE (reference sequence). The CDR3 sequence is 16 residues long. CDR3 nucleotides: TGTGCCAGCAGCTTGTGGGGACAGGAGTCGGGTAGAGGCTACACCTTC. Protein sequence: CASSLWGQESGRGYTF.

In its sample, this clone was seen a few times. This rearrangement joins TRBV9 to TRBJ2-2, with TRBD2 identical over 8 bases. There are 19 residues in the CDR3. CDR1 is SGDLS and CDR2 is YYNGEE in the germline V gene. Trimming took 4 bases from V and 0 from J; bases not matched to a gene: 14. The CDR3 DNA reads as TGTGCCAGCAGCCCGACTAGCGCGAGACGACCGGCGAACACCGGGGAGCTGTTTTTT. Its translation: CASSPTSARRPANTGELFF.

The chain combines TRBV27 with TRBJ1-2, with 8 bases identical to TRBD1. V trimming: 7 bases; J trimming: 4 bases; junction bases outside the gene matches: 17. Looked up from germline, CDR1 is MNHEY and CDR2 is SMNVEV (reference sequence). The CDR3 has 17 amino acids. Here the CDR3 reads CASTSGGLAPLGYGYTF. For the CDR3, the DNA is TGTGCCAGCACGTCAGGGGGCTTAGCACCACTAGGCTATGGCTACACCTTC.

This clone was detected a few times. V usage is TRBV28 and J usage is TRBJ1-5, with TRBD1 as a possible D gene (6 bases). Trimming stripped 3 bases from V and 2 bases from J, with 11 bases between. The CDR3 spans 15 residues. CDR1 and CDR2 from the germline V gene are MDHEN and SYDVKM. Written as DNA, the CDR3 is TGTGCCAGCAGTTTGGGGGCGCAGGGCAATCAGCCCCAGCATTTT. Translated, it gives CASSLGAQGNQPQHF.

With respect to this clone: Other DNA sequences in this specimen translate into the identical CDR3. The J gene is TRBJ2-7, the V gene TRBV27, with D possibly TRBD1 on 6 matching bases. Germline-derived CDR1 and CDR2 are MNHEY and SMNVEV (reference sequence). Trimming removed 5 bases at V and 3 bases at J, with 14 bases between. The CDR3 runs to 14 residues. CDR3 loop: CASSLGTTIYEQYF. The CDR3 nucleotides read TGTGCCAGCAGTCTCGGGACAACGATCTACGAGCAGTACTTC.

The CDR3 coding sequence is TGTGCCAGCAGCGTCCCCCCGGGGACAGGGAAAGTGAGCAATCAGCCCCAGCATTTT. This codes for CASSVPPGTGKVSNQPQHF. The V and J genes are TRBV9 and TRBJ1-5; TRBD1 aligns across 9 bases. Losses at the gene ends were 2 bases for V and 1 base for J; bases not matched to a gene: 13. Germline CDR1 SGDLS, CDR2 YYNGEE. The CDR3 has 19 amino acids.

The chain carries TRBV2 and TRBJ1-6; D gene uncertain. Germline CDR1 reads SNHLY; CDR2 reads FYNNEI. The CDR3 totals 12 residues. V lost 3 bases, J lost 9 bases, and 6 bases lay in between. CDR3 in DNA: TGTGCCAGCAGTGACAGTCTTTCACCCCTCCACTTT. Translation gives CASSDSLSPLHF. The whole variable domain, remainder taken from reference TRBV2 and TRBJ1-6, is EPEVTQTPSHQVTQMGQEVILRCVPISNHLYFYWYRQILGQKVEFLVSFYNNEISEKSEIFDDQFSVERPDGSNFTLKIRSTKLEDSAMYFCASSDSLSPLHFGNGTRLTVT.

The rearrangement joins TRBV30 to TRBJ2-5; 10 positions match TRBD1. Germline lookup yields CDR1 GTSNPN and CDR2 SVGIG (reference sequence). The CDR3 runs 15 residues. The CDR3 protein is CVGRPRDRGRETQYF. The CDR3 DNA sequence: TGTGTCGGCAGACCCCGGGACAGGGGAAGAGAGACCCAGTACTTC.